Each of the 5 T cell receptor beta chains below was sequenced from the same sample in a study of glioma-infiltrating T cells after dendritic cell vaccination. Time point reported: after dendritic cell vaccination, including at tumor progression/relapse. Assay used: immunoSEQ multiplex PCR; TCRdb lists only in-frame clones, some missing. This table holds 99,000 or so clones, 90% found once. The sequencing here drew on blood, taken after dendritic cell vaccination. All receptors derive from a human donor with glioblastoma.

The gene calls are TRBV19 and TRBJ2-7; no clear D gene. The CDR3 is made up of 13 amino acids. Trimming shortened V by 8 bases and J by 0 bases, and 11 bases separated the two germline ends. CDR1 LNHDA and CDR2 SQIVND come from the germline V gene (reference sequence). The CDR3 reads CASQDWSSYEQYF. The CDR3 bases are TGTGCCAGTCAAGACTGGAGCTCCTACGAGCAGTACTTC.

The chain recombines TRBV30 with TRBJ1-2; tentatively, D is TRBD1 (6 bases). CDR3 length equals 13 residues. The V end lost 1 base, the J end lost 6 bases, and 12 bases lay between the germline ends. CDR1 GTSNPN and CDR2 SVGIG come from the germline V gene (reference sequence). CDR3 bases: TGTGCCTGGAGTGGGCACCCAGGGGATGGCTACACCTTC. Residues: CAWSGHPGDGYTF.

About this clone: Different DNA sequences within this sample yield the same CDR3. The chain recombines TRBV7-9 with TRBJ2-3; possibly TRBD1 for D (5 bases). In germline, CDR1 is SEHNR, CDR2 FQNEAQ (reference sequence). Trimming pared 2 bases from V and 0 bases from J, leaving 9 bases between. The CDR3 runs to 15 residues. The CDR3 DNA reads TGTGCCAGCAGCTTAAGGTCAGGGAGCACAGATACGCAGTATTTT. Translating it yields CASSLRSGSTDTQYF.

The V call is TRBV4-1, the J call TRBJ2-2; D gene unclear. There are 14 residues in the CDR3. Germline V lookup: CDR1 MGHRA, CDR2 YSYEKL. Trimming stripped 0 bases from V and 6 bases from J, with 8 bases between. The CDR3 protein is CASSQDAVPGELFF. In DNA form, the CDR3 reads TGCGCCAGCAGCCAAGACGCGGTCCCCGGGGAGCTGTTTTTT.

This chain connects TRBV7-3 to TRBJ2-1; 10 positions match TRBD1. This CDR3 spans 17 amino acids. Germline values: CDR1 SGHTA, CDR2 FQGTGA. With V trimmed by 5 bases and J by 5 bases, 12 bases remained unmatched. CDR3 coding DNA: TGTGCCAGCAGCCGGATTTCGGACAGGGGGATCGACAATGAGCAGTTCTTC. It yields the protein CASSRISDRGIDNEQFF. Drawing the rest from reference TRBV7-3 and TRBJ2-1, the complete variable domain is GAGVSQTPSNKVTEKGKYVELRCDPISGHTALYWYRQSLGQGPEFLIYFQGTGAADDSGLPNDRFFAVRPEGSVSTLKIQRTERGDSAVYLCASSRISDRGIDNEQFFGPGTRLTVL.